This TCR beta chain was sequenced during a study of beta chain features in type 1 diabetes. Study observations and caveats: Highly expressing activated T cells could be over-counted with a cDNA template.

Expressed TCRB transcripts were sequenced, since all the RNA that had been isolated was reverse transcribed. The data were produced by immunoSEQ multiplex PCR, yet TCRdb's version contains in-frame clones alone and is incomplete. The table records 860,000 or so clones, 17% of them present only once. Germline V gives CDR1 SGHNT, CDR2 YYREEE (reference sequence). V trimming: 4 bases; J trimming: 6 bases; junction bases outside the gene matches: 10. The CDR3 runs to 15 residues. In this sample, this clone turned up a few times. The target antigen is unknown. The gene calls are TRBV5-4 and TRBJ2-3, with 8 bases fitting TRBD2. The TCR comes from a woman younger than 30 in good health. The sample was naive CD4+ T cells from blood. The CDR3: CASSLSGTAGDTQYF. The CDR3 nucleotides read TGTGCCAGCAGCCTTAGCGGGACTGCAGGGGATACGCAGTATTTT.